These 18 T cell receptor beta chains originate from one sample sequenced in a study of T cell responses to AZD1222 COVID-19 vaccine. Libraries were prepared by immunoSEQ multiplex PCR; TCRdb keeps only in-frame clonotypes and omits some of them. The sample gives over 90,000 clones, less than 95% of which show up once; under 5.5% is in the top ten. Sequenced here: peripheral blood, sampled on day 0 of AZD1222 vaccination. These receptors were obtained from an adult in good health.

The chain links TRBV27 to TRBJ2-5; possibly TRBD2 for D (5 bases). Germline V gene sequence: CDR1 MNHEY, CDR2 SMNVEV (reference sequence). The length of the CDR3 is 13 residues. V dropped 1 base and J dropped 3 bases, with 6 bases sitting between them. CDR3 bases: TGTGCCAGCAGTTTATGGGAGAAAGAGACCCAGTACTTC. Residues: CASSLWEKETQYF.

The chain combines TRBV4-1 with TRBJ2-7, with 12 bases identical to TRBD2. Looked up from germline, CDR1 is MGHRA and CDR2 is YSYEKL. This CDR3 comprises 19 residues. With 4 bases clipped from V and 4 bases from J, the junction kept 17 bases outside the gene matches. DNA of the CDR3: TGCGCCAGCAGCCGTACGCTAGCGGGGGGGCTTAAGGTTCGGTACGAGCAGTACTTC. This gives the protein CASSRTLAGGLKVRYEQYF.

V is TRBV27 and J is TRBJ2-7; no reliable D call. The CDR3 covers 13 residues. Germline-derived CDR1 and CDR2 are MNHEY and SMNVEV (reference sequence). V shed 2 bases and J shed 5 bases, with 10 bases lying between them. CDR3 DNA sequence: TGTGCCAGCAGTTTAAGCCCCGGCAACGAGCAGTACTTC. Translated, it gives CASSLSPGNEQYF.

CDR3 nucleotide sequence: TGTGCCAGCAGAAAGGACAGCTCCTACGAGCAGTACTTC. It codes for CASRKDSSYEQYF. V and J are TRBV2 and TRBJ2-7; D is perhaps TRBD1 (6 bases). This CDR3 contains 13 residues. V was shortened by 6 bases and J by 0 bases, with 9 bases between the two germline ends. In germline, CDR1 is SNHLY, CDR2 FYNNEI.

The V gene is TRBV5-4, the J gene TRBJ1-2, with a possible D match to TRBD1 (5 bases). CDR1 is SGHNT and CDR2 is YYREEE in the germline V gene (reference sequence). With 3 bases removed from V and 8 bases from J, the gap between germline ends came to 20 bases. This CDR3 spans 15 amino acids. CDR3 in amino acids: CASSSWGQILSGYTF. CDR3 sequence (DNA): TGTGCCAGCAGCTCTTGGGGCCAGATCCTATCGGGCTACACCTTC. The full variable domain, with the rest looked up from reference TRBV5-4 and TRBJ1-2, is ETGVTQSPTHLIKTRGQQVTLRCSSQSGHNTVSWYQQALGQGPQFIFQYYREEENGRGNFPPRFSGLQFPNYSSELNVNALELDDSALYLCASSSWGQILSGYTFGSGTRLTVV.

This clone was counted only a few times. The CDR3 loop reads CASVSGRRASPSNQPQHF. CDR3 bases: TGTGCCAGCGTATCGGGGCGGAGAGCGTCCCCCAGCAATCAGCCCCAGCATTTT. The gene calls are TRBV6-4 and TRBJ1-5, with D tentatively TRBD1 (5 bases). Trimming stripped 8 bases from V and 1 base from J, with 24 bases between. Per the germline V gene, CDR1 is MRHNA and CDR2 is SNTAGT. The CDR3 sequence is 18 residues long.

The gene calls are TRBV7-9 and TRBJ1-2; 7 bases fit TRBD1. V dropped 3 bases and J dropped 6; count of bases not matched to a gene: 7. Germline CDR1 SEHNR, CDR2 FQNEAQ (reference sequence). This CDR3 is 14 amino acids long. CDR3 protein: CASSFHDRVDGYTF. As DNA, the CDR3 is TGTGCCAGCAGCTTCCACGACAGGGTTGATGGCTACACCTTC. Variable domain in full (rest from reference TRBV7-9 and TRBJ1-2): DTGVSQNPRHKITKRGQNVTFRCDPISEHNRLYWYRQTLGQGPEFLTYFQNEAQLEKSRLLSDRFSAERPKGSFSTLEIQRTEQGDSAMYLCASSFHDRVDGYTFGSGTRLTVV.

This chain links TRBV18 with TRBJ1-5; 9 bases are a match to TRBD1. The CDR3 totals 15 residues. From germline, CDR1 is KGHSH and CDR2 LQKENI. Trimming cost V 6 bases and J 3 bases; bases outside gene matches: 6. CDR3 in amino acids: CASSQGQGHNQPQHF. CDR3 nucleotides: TGTGCCAGCTCCCAGGGACAGGGACACAATCAGCCCCAGCATTTT.

The chain is built from TRBV3-1 (or the pseudogene TRBV3-2) and TRBJ1-5, with D possibly matching TRBD1 (6 bases). This CDR3 is 12 amino acids long. V was trimmed by 4 bases and J by 10 bases, leaving 11 bases between them. The V gene's germline CDR1 is LGHDT and CDR2 YNNKEL (reference sequence). CDR3 in DNA: TGTGCCAGCAGCCCCAGGGGAGGCCCCCAGCATTTT. Its translation: CASSPRGGPQHF.

The gene calls are TRBV28 and TRBJ1-4, with 7 positions matching TRBD1. V dropped 4 bases and J dropped 0; count of bases not matched to a gene: 5. This CDR3 spans 16 amino acids. Germline-derived CDR1 and CDR2 are MDHEN and SYDVKM. CDR3 in amino acids: CASSSPGGATNEKLFF. CDR3 nucleotide sequence: TGTGCCAGCAGTTCTCCAGGGGGTGCAACTAATGAAAAACTGTTTTTT.

This chain joins TRBV24-1 and TRBJ2-2; D is undetermined. CDR1 KGHDR and CDR2 SFDVKD come from the germline V gene. This CDR3 comprises 13 residues. V lost 1 base and J 6 bases, leaving 5 bases between the germline ends. This chain's CDR3 is CATSDFSPGELFF. Written as DNA, the CDR3 is TGTGCCACCAGTGATTTTTCCCCCGGGGAGCTGTTTTTT.

The chain recombines TRBV19 with TRBJ2-1; no clear D. Per germline, CDR1 LNHDA and CDR2 SQIVND (reference sequence). CDR3 length: 15 residues. The ends were cut back, 5 bases at V and 3 bases at J, with 14 bases in the middle. The CDR3 sequence: CASSASSSIYNEQFF. The CDR3 coding sequence is TGTGCCAGTAGTGCAAGTTCCTCGATCTACAATGAGCAGTTCTTC. The whole variable domain, remainder taken from reference TRBV19 and TRBJ2-1, is DGGITQSPKYLFRKEGQNVTLSCEQNLNHDAMYWYRQDPGQGLRLIYYSQIVNDFQKGDIAEGYSVSREKKESFPLTVTSAQKNPTAFYLCASSASSSIYNEQFFGPGTRLTVL.

The chain carries TRBV11-2 and TRBJ2-4; possibly TRBD1 or TRBD2 for D (6 bases each). The CDR3 has 14 residues. Germline assignment: CDR1 SGHAT and CDR2 FQNNGV. Trimming stripped 4 bases from V and 7 bases from J, with 14 bases between. CDR3 bases: TGTGCCAGCAGCTCGGGGGCGAGGGTGAACATTCAGTACTTC. Translated: CASSSGARVNIQYF.

The DNA for the CDR3 is TGTGCCAGCAGTGACAGGGGATCCCAAGAGACCCAGTACTTC. Its protein is CASSDRGSQETQYF. This chain uses TRBV25-1 with TRBJ2-5; possibly TRBD1 for D (6 bases). CDR1 is MGHDK, CDR2 SYGVNS, per germline. Trimming shortened V by 3 bases and J by 1 base, and 9 bases separated the two germline ends. The CDR3 length is 14 residues.

This clone turned up a few times. The V call is TRBV7-2, the J call TRBJ1-3; D might be TRBD1 (5 bases). V was cut by 7 bases and J by 7 bases, with 14 bases left in between. The germline CDR1 and CDR2 sequences are SGHTA and FQGNSA. This CDR3 region has 13 residues. The CDR3 bases are TGTGCCAGCAAATTCCAGGGAGGCAACACCATATATTTT. It yields the protein CASKFQGGNTIYF. Combining the CDR3 with reference TRBV7-2 and TRBJ1-3 gives the whole variable domain GAGVSQSPSNKVTEKGKDVELRCDPISGHTALYWYRQSLGQGLEFLIYFQGNSAPDKSGLPSDRFSAERTGGSVSTLTIQRTQQEDSAVYLCASKFQGGNTIYFGEGSWLTVV.

This clone appeared a few times. The chain combines TRBV6-5 with TRBJ1-3; TRBD1 is a possible D gene (5 bases). This CDR3 comprises 14 residues. Germline values: CDR1 MNHEY, CDR2 SVGAGI. The V end lost 6 bases, the J end lost 4 bases, and 13 bases lay between the germline ends. In DNA form, the CDR3 reads TGTGCCAGCAGAACCGGGACGCCGGGAAACACCATATATTTT. This gives the protein CASRTGTPGNTIYF.

The sample holds one count of this clone. The V gene is TRBV29-1, the J gene TRBJ2-3; maybe TRBD2 (7 bases). The CDR3 has 14 residues. V shed 7 bases and J shed 2 bases, with 16 bases lying between them. The germline V gene encodes CDR1 SQVTM and CDR2 ANQGSEA. The CDR3 protein is CSADGGLITDTQYF. The CDR3 nucleotides read TGCAGCGCAGACGGGGGGCTGATCACAGATACGCAGTATTTT.

This chain links TRBV27 with TRBJ1-1; a weak D match, TRBD1 (5 bases). The V and J ends lost 5 bases and 5 bases respectively, with 30 bases between them. This CDR3 comprises 19 residues. Germline values: CDR1 MNHEY, CDR2 SMNVEV (reference sequence). CDR3 sequence (DNA): TGTGCCAGCAGTCCGATGATAATGTTCCGACCACGGGGGGAGACTGAAGCTTTCTTT. Translation: CASSPMIMFRPRGETEAFF.